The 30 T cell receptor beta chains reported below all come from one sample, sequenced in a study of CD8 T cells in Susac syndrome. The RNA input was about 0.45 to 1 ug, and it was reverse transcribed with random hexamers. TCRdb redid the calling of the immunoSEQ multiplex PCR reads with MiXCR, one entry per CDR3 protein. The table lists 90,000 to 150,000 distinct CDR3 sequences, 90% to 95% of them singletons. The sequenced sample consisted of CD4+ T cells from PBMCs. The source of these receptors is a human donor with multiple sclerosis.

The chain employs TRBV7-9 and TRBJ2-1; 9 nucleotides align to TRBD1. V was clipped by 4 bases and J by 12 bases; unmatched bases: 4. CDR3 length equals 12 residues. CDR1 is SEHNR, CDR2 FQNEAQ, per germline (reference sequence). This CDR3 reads CASSSTGGWQFF. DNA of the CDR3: TGTGCCAGCAGCTCCACAGGGGGCTGGCAGTTCTTC.

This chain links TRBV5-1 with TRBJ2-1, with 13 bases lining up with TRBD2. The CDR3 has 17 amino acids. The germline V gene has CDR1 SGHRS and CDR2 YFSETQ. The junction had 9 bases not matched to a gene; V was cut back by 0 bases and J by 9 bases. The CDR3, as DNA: TGCGCCAGCAGCTTGGCCGGCGGACTAGCGGGGGAGGGTGAGCAGTTCTTC. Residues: CASSLAGGLAGEGEQFF.

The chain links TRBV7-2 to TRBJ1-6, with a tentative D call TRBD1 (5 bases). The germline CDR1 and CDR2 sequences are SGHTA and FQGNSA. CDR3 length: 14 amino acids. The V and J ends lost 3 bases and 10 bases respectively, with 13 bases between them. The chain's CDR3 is CASSFRMEGSPLHF. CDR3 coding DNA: TGTGCCAGCAGCTTTCGTATGGAGGGGTCACCCCTCCACTTT.

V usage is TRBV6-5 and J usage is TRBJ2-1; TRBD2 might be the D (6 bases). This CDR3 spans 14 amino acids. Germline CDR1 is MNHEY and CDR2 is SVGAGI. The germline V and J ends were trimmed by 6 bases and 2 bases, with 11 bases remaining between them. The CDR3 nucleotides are TGTGCCAGCAGCCCCGGGGGAACCTACAATGAGCAGTTCTTC. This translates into CASSPGGTYNEQFF.

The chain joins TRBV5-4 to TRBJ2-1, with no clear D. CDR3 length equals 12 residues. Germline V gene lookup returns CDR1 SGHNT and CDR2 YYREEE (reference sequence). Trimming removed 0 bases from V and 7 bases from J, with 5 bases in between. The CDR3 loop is CASSLGKNEQFF. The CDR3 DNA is TGTGCCAGCAGCTTGGGAAAGAATGAGCAGTTCTTC. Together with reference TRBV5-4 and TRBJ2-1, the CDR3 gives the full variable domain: ETGVTQSPTHLIKTRGQQVTLRCSSQSGHNTVSWYQQALGQGPQFIFQYYREEENGRGNFPPRFSGLQFPNYSSELNVNALELDDSALYLCASSLGKNEQFFGPGTRLTVL.

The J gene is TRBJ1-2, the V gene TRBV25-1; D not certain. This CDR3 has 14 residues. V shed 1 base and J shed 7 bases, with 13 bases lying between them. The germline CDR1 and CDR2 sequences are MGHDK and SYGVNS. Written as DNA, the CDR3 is TGTGCCAGCAGTGAATCGGACCGTTTACTTGGCTACACCTTC. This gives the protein CASSESDRLLGYTF.

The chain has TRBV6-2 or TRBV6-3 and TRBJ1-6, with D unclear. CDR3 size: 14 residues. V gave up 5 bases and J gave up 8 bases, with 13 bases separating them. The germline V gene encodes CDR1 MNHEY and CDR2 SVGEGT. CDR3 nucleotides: TGTGCCAGCAGTATAGAAGCGCGGGATTCACCCCTCCACTTT. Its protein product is CASSIEARDSPLHF.

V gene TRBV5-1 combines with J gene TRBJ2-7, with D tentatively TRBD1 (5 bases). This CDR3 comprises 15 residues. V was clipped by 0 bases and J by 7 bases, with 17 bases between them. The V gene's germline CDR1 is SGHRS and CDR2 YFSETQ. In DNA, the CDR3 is TGCGCCAGCAGCTTGGTCGTTCAGGGCACAGGTGAGCAGTACTTC. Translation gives CASSLVVQGTGEQYF.

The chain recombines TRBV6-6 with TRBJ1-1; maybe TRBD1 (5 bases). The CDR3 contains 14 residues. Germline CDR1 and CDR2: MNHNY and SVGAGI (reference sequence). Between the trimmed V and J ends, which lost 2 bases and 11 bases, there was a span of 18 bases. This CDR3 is CASSYRDGDRGAFF. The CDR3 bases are TGTGCCAGCAGTTACAGGGACGGGGACCGTGGGGCTTTCTTT.

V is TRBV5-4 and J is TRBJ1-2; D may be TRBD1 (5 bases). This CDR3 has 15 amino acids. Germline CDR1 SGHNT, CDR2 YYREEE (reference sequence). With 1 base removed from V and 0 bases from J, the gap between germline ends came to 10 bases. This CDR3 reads CASSLPGGPNYGYTF. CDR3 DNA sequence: TGTGCCAGCAGCTTGCCGGGGGGACCTAACTATGGCTACACCTTC.

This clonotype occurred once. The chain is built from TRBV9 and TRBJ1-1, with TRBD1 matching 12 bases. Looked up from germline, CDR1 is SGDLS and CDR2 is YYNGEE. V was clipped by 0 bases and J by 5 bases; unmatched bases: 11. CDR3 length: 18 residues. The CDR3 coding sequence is TGTGCCAGCAGCGTAGCGGGACAGGGGGCTCTGGCCGGGACTGAAGCTTTCTTT. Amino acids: CASSVAGQGALAGTEAFF.

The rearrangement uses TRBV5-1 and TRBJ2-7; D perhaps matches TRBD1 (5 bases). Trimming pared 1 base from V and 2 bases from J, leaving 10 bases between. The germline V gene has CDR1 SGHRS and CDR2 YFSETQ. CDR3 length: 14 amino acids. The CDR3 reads CASSLQGGTYEQYF. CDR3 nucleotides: TGCGCCAGCAGCTTGCAGGGTGGGACCTACGAGCAGTACTTC.

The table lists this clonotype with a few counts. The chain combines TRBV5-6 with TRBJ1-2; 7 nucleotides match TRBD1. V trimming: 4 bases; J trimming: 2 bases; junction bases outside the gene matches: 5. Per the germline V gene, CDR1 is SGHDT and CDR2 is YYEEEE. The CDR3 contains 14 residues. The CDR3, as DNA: TGTGCCAGCAGCCGCGGGACAGTCAACTATGGCTACACCTTC. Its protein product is CASSRGTVNYGYTF.

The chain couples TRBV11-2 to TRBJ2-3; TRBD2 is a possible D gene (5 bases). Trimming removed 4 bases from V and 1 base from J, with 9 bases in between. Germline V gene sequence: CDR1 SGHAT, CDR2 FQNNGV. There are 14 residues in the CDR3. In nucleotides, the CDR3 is TGTGCCAGCAGCTCTGGACTTGGCACAGATACGCAGTATTTT. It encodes CASSSGLGTDTQYF. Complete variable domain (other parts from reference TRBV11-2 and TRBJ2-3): EAGVAQSPRYKIIEKRQSVAFWCNPISGHATLYWYQQILGQGPKLLIQFQNNGVVDDSQLPKDRFSAERLKGVDSTLKIQPAKLEDSAVYLCASSSGLGTDTQYFGPGTRLTVL.

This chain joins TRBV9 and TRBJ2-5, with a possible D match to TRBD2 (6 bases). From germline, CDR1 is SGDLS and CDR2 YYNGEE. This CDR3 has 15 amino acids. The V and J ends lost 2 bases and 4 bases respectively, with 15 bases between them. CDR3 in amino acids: CASSVGGAAIETQYF. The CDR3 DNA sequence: TGTGCCAGCAGCGTCGGCGGGGCGGCCATAGAGACCCAGTACTTC.

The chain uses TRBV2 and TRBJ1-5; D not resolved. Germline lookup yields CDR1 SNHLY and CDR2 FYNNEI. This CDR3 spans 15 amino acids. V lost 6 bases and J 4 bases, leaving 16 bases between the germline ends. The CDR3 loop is CASSARTVVNQPQHF. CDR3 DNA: TGTGCCAGCAGCGCACGGACGGTTGTTAATCAGCCCCAGCATTTT. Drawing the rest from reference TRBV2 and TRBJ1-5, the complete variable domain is EPEVTQTPSHQVTQMGQEVILRCVPISNHLYFYWYRQILGQKVEFLVSFYNNEISEKSEIFDDQFSVERPDGSNFTLKIRSTKLEDSAMYFCASSARTVVNQPQHFGDGTRLSIL.

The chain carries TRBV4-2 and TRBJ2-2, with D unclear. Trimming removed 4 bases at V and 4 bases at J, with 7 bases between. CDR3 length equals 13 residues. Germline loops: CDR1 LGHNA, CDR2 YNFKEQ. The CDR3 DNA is TGTGCCAGCAGCCGAGCCAGCACCGGGGAGCTGTTTTTT. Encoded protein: CASSRASTGELFF.

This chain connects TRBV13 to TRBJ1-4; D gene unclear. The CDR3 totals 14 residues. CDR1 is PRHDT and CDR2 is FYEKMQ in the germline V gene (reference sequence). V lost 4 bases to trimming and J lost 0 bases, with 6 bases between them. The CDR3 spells CASSSTATNEKLFF. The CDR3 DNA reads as TGTGCCAGCAGCTCGACTGCAACTAATGAAAAACTGTTTTTT. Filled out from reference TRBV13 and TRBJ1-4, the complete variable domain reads AAGVIQSPRHLIKEKRETATLKCYPIPRHDTVYWYQQGPGQDPQFLISFYEKMQSDKGSIPDRFSAQQFSDYHSELNMSSLELGDSALYFCASSSTATNEKLFFGSGTQLSVL.

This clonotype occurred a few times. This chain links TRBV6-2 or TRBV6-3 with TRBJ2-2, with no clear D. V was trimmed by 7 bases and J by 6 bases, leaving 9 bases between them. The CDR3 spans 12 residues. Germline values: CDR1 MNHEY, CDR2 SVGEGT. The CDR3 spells CASKLGSGELFF. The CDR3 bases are TGTGCCAGCAAATTGGGGTCCGGGGAGCTGTTTTTT.

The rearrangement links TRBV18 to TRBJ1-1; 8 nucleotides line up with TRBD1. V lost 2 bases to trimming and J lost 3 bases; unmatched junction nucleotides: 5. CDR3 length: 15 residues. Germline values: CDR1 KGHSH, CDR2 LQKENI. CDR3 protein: CASSPDRGYDTEAFF. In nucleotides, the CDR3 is TGTGCCAGCTCACCAGACAGGGGTTATGACACTGAAGCTTTCTTT.

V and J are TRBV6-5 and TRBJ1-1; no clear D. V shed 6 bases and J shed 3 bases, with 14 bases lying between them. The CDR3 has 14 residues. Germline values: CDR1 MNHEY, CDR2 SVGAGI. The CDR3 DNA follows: TGTGCCAGCAGACCGGCAGGATGGGACACTGAAGCTTTCTTT. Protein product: CASRPAGWDTEAFF.

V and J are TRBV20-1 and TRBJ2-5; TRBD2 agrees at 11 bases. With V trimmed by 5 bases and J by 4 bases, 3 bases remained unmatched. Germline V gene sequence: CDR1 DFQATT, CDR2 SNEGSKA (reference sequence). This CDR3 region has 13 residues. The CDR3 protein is CSAQLAGVETQYF. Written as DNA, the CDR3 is TGCAGTGCTCAACTAGCGGGGGTAGAGACCCAGTACTTC.

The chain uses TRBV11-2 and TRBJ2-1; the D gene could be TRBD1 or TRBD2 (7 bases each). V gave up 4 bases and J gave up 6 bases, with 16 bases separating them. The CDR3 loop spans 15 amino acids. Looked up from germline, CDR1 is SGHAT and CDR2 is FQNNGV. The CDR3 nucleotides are TGTGCCAGCAGCTCTCTCAGGGGGGAGGGCAATGAGCAGTTCTTC. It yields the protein CASSSLRGEGNEQFF.

In DNA, the CDR3 is TGTGCCAGCGGACAGGGCCAAGAGACCCAGTACTTC. It specifies CASGQGQETQYF. This chain joins TRBV11-1 and TRBJ2-5; the match to TRBD1 covers 8 bases. With 8 bases clipped from V and 1 base from J, the junction kept 0 bases outside the gene matches. This CDR3 contains 12 residues. Germline V gives CDR1 SGHAT, CDR2 FQDESV (reference sequence).

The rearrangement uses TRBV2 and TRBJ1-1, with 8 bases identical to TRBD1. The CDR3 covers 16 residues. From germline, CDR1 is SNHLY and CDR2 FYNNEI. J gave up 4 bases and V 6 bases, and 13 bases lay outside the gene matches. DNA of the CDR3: TGTGCCAGCAGCCCAAGGACAGGGTTTGGGGTCACTGAAGCTTTCTTT. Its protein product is CASSPRTGFGVTEAFF.

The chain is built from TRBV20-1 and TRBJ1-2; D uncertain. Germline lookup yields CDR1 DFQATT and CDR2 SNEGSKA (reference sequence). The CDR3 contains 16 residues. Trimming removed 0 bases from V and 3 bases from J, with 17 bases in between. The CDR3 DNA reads TGCAGTGCTAGAGATCTCGGAGGCGGGTCTCACTATGGCTACACCTTC. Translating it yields CSARDLGGGSHYGYTF.

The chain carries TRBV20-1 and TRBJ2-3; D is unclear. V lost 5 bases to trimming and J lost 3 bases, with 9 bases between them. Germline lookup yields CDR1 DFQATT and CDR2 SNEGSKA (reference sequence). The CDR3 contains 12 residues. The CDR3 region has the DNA TGCAGTGCTGCCGCTTGGACAGATACGCAGTATTTT. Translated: CSAAAWTDTQYF.

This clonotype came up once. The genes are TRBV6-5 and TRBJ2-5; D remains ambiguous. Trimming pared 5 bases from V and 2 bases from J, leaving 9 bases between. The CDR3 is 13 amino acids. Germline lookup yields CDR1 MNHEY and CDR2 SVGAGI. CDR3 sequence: CASSEGSQETQYF. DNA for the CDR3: TGTGCCAGCAGTGAAGGGTCTCAAGAGACCCAGTACTTC.

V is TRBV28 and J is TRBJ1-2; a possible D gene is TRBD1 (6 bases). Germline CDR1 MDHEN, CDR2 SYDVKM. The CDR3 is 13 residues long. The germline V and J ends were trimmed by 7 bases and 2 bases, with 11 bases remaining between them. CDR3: CASTQQGNYGYTF. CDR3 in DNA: TGTGCCAGCACCCAACAGGGCAACTATGGCTACACCTTC.

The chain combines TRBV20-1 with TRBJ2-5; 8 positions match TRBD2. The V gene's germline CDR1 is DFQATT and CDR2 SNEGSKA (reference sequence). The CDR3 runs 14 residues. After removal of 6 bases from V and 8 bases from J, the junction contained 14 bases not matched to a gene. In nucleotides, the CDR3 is TGCAGTGCGGAGAGGCGGGGGGCCTGGGCTACCCAGTACTTC. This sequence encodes CSAERRGAWATQYF.